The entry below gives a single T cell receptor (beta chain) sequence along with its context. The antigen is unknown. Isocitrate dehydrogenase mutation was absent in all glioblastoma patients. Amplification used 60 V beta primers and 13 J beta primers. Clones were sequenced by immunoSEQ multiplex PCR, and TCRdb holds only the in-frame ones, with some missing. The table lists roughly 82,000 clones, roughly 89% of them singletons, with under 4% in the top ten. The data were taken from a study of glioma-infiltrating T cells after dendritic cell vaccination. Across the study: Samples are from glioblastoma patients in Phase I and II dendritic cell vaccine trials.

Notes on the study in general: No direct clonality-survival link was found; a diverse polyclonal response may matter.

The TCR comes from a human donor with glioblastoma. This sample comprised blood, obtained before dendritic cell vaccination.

CDR3 in DNA: TGTGCCATCAGTGACAACTGGACAGGGGGCGACGAGCAGTACTTC. This gives the protein CAISDNWTGGDEQYF. This chain links TRBV10-3 with TRBJ2-7, with 11 bases aligning to TRBD1. V was pared by 3 bases and J by 5 bases, with 6 bases of the junction left unmatched. There are 15 residues in the CDR3. Germline V gives CDR1 ENHRY, CDR2 SYGVKD.